This TCR beta chain was documented in a study of cytomegalovirus exposure and HLA in healthy donors. This table comes from immunoSEQ multiplex PCR, and its TCRdb copy is limited to in-frame clones, with some not included. The table has about 130,000 clones, roughly 91% seen once. This receptor was identified in a man younger than 45 in good health and CMV-seronegative. The sample consisted of PBMCs.

In nucleotides, the CDR3 is TGCGCCAGCAGCTACGGGACAAGTAGCACAGATACGCAGTATTTT. This encodes CASSYGTSSTDTQYF. The chain combines TRBV4-3 with TRBJ2-3; tentatively, D is TRBD1 (6 bases). The V and J ends lost 5 bases and 0 bases respectively, with 12 bases between them. Germline V lookup: CDR1 LGHNA, CDR2 YSLEER. The CDR3 has 15 amino acids.